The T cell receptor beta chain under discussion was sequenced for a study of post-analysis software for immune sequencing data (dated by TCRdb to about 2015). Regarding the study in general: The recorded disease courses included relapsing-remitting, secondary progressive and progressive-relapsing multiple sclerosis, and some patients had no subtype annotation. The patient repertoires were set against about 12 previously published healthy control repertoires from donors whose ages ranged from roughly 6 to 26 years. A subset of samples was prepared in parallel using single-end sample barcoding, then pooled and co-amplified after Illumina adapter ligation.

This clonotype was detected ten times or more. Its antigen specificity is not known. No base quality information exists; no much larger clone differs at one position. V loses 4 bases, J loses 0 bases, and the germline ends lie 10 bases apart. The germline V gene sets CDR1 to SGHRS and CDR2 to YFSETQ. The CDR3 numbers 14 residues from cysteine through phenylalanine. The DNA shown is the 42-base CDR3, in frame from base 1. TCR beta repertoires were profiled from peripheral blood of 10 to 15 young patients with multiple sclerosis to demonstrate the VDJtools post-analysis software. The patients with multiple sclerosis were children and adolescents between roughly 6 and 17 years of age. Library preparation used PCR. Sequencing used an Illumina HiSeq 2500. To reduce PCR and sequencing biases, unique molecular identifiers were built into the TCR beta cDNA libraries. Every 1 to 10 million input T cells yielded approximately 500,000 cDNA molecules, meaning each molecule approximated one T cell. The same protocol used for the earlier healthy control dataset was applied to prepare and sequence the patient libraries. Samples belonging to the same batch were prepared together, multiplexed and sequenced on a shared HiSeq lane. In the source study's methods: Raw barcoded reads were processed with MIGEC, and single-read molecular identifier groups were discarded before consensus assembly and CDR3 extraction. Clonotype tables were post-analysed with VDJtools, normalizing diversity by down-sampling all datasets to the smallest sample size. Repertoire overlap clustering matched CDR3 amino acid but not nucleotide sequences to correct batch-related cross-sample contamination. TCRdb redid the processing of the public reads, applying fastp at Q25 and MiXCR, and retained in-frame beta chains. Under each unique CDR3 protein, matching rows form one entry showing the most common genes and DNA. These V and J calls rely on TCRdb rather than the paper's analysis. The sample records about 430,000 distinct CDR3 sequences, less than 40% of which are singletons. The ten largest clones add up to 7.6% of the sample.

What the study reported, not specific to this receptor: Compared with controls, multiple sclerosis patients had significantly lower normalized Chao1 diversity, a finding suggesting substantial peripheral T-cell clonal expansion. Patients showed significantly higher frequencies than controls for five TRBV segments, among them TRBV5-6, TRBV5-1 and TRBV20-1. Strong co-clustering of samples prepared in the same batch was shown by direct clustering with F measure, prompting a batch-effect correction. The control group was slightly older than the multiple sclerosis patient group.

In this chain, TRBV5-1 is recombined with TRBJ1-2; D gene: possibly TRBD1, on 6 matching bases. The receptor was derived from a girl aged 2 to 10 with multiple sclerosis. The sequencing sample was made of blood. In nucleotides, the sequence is TGCGCCAGCAGCGAGGGGGACGCTAACTATGGCTACACCTTC. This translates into CASSEGDANYGYTF.